These T cell receptor beta chains were read from a single sample in a study of blood T cells in healthy people across ages. TCRdb redid the calling of the 5' RACE reads with MiXCR, one entry per CDR3 protein. The sample consists of about 570,000 distinct CDR3 sequences, approximately 25% of them appearing once. Sequenced sample: blood. The receptor source for this set is a woman in her 70s in good health. Each CDR3 is given with its conserved first and last residue. D genes are given only for firm matches. Rows may omit the clone size; those that give it use once, few, many or a size class.

J gene	V gene	D gene	clone size	CDR3 DNA	CDR3 protein
TRBJ2-1	TRBV6-6	.	.	TGTGCCAGCAGTTACGGGGGGGGCCACTCCTACAATGAGCAGTTCTTC	CASSYGGGHSYNEQFF
TRBJ2-3	TRBV7-9	TRBD2	.	TGTCTCCCGGGGGGTAACACAGATACGCAGTATTTT	CLPGGNTDTQYF
TRBJ1-2	TRBV4-3	.	few	TGCGCCAGCAGCCAAGAGGACAGAAGGAGAGACTATGGCTACACCTTC	CASSQEDRRRDYGYTF
TRBJ2-6	TRBV6-2/TRBV6-3	.	.	TGTGCCAGCAGTTATGGGGGTGGTGGGGCCAACGTCCTGACTTTC	CASSYGGGGANVLTF
TRBJ2-1	TRBV6-1	.	.	TGTGCCAGCAGTGAAGCGGACTGGGTCTCCTACAATGAGCAGTTCTTC	CASSEADWVSYNEQFF
TRBJ1-6	TRBV20-1	.	.	TGCAGTGCTAGAGATGTGTTCAGGGCAGGGCAGGATTCACCCCTCCACTTT	CSARDVFRAGQDSPLHF
TRBJ2-5	TRBV25-1	.	few	TGTGCCAGCGGAAGAAGGACAATTAACCCGGAGACCCAGTACTTC	CASGRRTINPETQYF
TRBJ2-7	TRBV20-1	.	.	TGCAGTGCAAAGAAGGGGCAGTACTCCGAGCAGTACTTC	CSAKKGQYSEQYF
TRBJ2-7	TRBV7-8	.	few	TGTGCCAGCAGCTTAGGTGTCTCAGGCACCTACGAGCAGTACTTC	CASSLGVSGTYEQYF
TRBJ2-2	TRBV12-3/TRBV12-4	TRBD1	few	TGTGCCAGCAGTATACAGGGGAATACCGGGGAGCTGTTTTTT	CASSIQGNTGELFF
TRBJ1-1	TRBV20-1	TRBD1	.	TGCAGTGCTAGAGTGACAGGGTCGGCCACTGAAGCTTTCTTT	CSARVTGSATEAFF
TRBJ1-4	TRBV12-3/TRBV12-4	.	.	TGTGCCAGCAGTTCTGGGAATACTAATGAAAAACTGTTTTTT	CASSSGNTNEKLFF
TRBJ1-4	TRBV30	TRBD1	few	TGTGCCTGGAGTCGGACAGGGAGTAATGAAAAACTGTTTTTT	CAWSRTGSNEKLFF
TRBJ1-2	TRBV5-5	.	.	TGTGCCAGCAGCATCAACAGGGCCCTAGGTGGCTACACCTTC	CASSINRALGGYTF
TRBJ2-3	TRBV12-5	.	.	TGTGCTAGTGGTTTGGTCCGGTATTTAGGTACGCAGTATTTT	CASGLVRYLGTQYF
TRBJ1-2	TRBV20-1	.	.	TGCAGTGCTTCTCATGTCGTGGGCTATGGCTACACCTTC	CSASHVVGYGYTF